The following is a T cell receptor (beta chain) sequence with its context. CDR1 is MDHEN, CDR2 SYDVKM, per germline. The CDR3 loop spans 14 amino acids. Trimming took 7 bases from V and 6 from J; bases not matched to a gene: 6. The data originate from a study of blood T cell repertoires in COVID-19. Produced via immunoSEQ multiplex PCR; TCRdb's table is partial and in-frame only. The table has fewer than 350,000 clones, around 86% seen once; the top ten hold about 5.2%. This chain links TRBV28 with TRBJ2-1; 10 bases agree with TRBD2. This TCR derives from a man aged 60-69 years who had recovered from COVID-19. Sequencing was performed on PBMCs or T cells enriched from blood (not recorded which). CDR3 nucleotide sequence: TGTGCCAGCACTATTAGCGGGAGGATCAATGAGCAGTTCTTC. It is translated as CASTISGRINEQFF.